The clone carrying this T cell receptor beta chain was seen at least ten times. Its matching antigen is unknown. The sample belongs to a study of T cell repertoires in cytomegalovirus infection. Background on the study: Public TCR beta signatures provided an indication of both CMV infection and a matching HLA type.

Study-wide results and limits: Using cumulative public TCR beta family frequency, the authors identified those who carried CMV together with the relevant HLA. HLA-C-restricted CMV-specific TCR beta clonotypes were dominant in the ex vivo response.

Trimming removed 1 base from V and 7 bases from J; junction bases left unmatched: 3. CDR1 is SEHNR, CDR2 FQNEAQ, per germline (reference sequence). The CDR3 is 13 amino acids. TCRdb independently ran MiXCR on the reads; one entry per CDR3 protein. This sample has approximately 500,000 distinct CDR3 sequences, with approximately 10% found just once. V usage is TRBV7-9 and J usage is TRBJ2-7; 8 positions match TRBD2. The clonotype was recovered from a human donor in good health (CMV status not recorded). Some clones in this sample may be carry-over from other donors' samples. Sequencing was done on a sample of PBMCs. For the CDR3, the DNA is TGTGCCAGCAGCTTAGTAGCGGGGAGGGAGCAGTACTTC. Protein product: CASSLVAGREQYF.